This passage covers 10 T cell receptor beta chains from one sample sequenced in a study of T cells in Graves' hyperthyroidism and ophthalmopathy. TCR beta CDR3 sequences were amplified from RNA transcripts. The study used the HTBI primer set for a first-round RT-PCR of the TCR CDR3. From the multiplex PCR reads, TCRdb called clonotypes with MiXCR, one entry per CDR3 protein. The repertoire holds a few hundred thousand distinct CDR3 sequences, with 21% as singletons. Material for sequencing was blood. These TCRs come from a woman in her fifties or sixties with Graves' hyperthyroidism.

The table lists this clonotype with many counts. The rearrangement links TRBV2 to TRBJ2-5; TRBD1 matches 8 bases. V gave up 6 bases and J gave up 4 bases; unmatched junction bases: 13. Germline loops: CDR1 SNHLY, CDR2 FYNNEI. This CDR3 region has 16 residues. In nucleotides, the CDR3 is TGTGCCAGCAGCCTCGGGACAGGTTCTAGAGGAGAGACCCAGTACTTC. Amino acid sequence: CASSLGTGSRGETQYF.

The CDR3 sequence is CASTGGGFSYGYTF. In DNA, the CDR3 is TGTGCCAGCACAGGGGGAGGATTCTCCTATGGCTACACCTTC. The chain couples TRBV6-2 or TRBV6-3 to TRBJ1-2; 7 bases align to TRBD1. The germline CDR1 and CDR2 sequences are MNHEY and SVGEGT. The CDR3 has 14 residues. Trimming cost V 7 bases and J 4 bases; bases outside gene matches: 9.

The genes are TRBV15 and TRBJ2-3; no clear D gene. Trimming took off 1 base at V and 5 bases at J, with 4 bases between the two ends. Per germline, CDR1 LNHNV and CDR2 YYDKDF (reference sequence). This CDR3 contains 12 residues. The CDR3: CATSRAEDTQYF. CDR3 bases: TGTGCCACCAGCAGAGCCGAAGATACGCAGTATTTT.

This clonotype occurred many times. This chain connects TRBV27 to TRBJ2-5, with D tentatively TRBD1 (6 bases). Germline loops: CDR1 MNHEY, CDR2 SMNVEV (reference sequence). This CDR3 spans 15 amino acids. Trimming removed 7 bases at V and 2 bases at J, with 17 bases between. CDR3 sequence reads: CASKPQGGWQETQYF. The CDR3 bases are TGTGCCAGCAAACCACAGGGTGGTTGGCAAGAGACCCAGTACTTC.

This clonotype was detected many times. CDR3 in amino acids: CSVVRRGAYNEQFF. The CDR3 DNA follows: TGCAGCGTTGTCCGTCGGGGGGCTTACAATGAGCAGTTCTTC. The rearrangement joins TRBV29-1 to TRBJ2-1; possibly TRBD2 for D (7 bases). Germline V gene sequence: CDR1 SQVTM, CDR2 ANQGSEA. Trimming took off 4 bases at V and 4 bases at J, with 14 bases between the two ends. The CDR3 is 14 amino acids.

This clonotype was observed many times. The genes are TRBV6-1 and TRBJ1-5, with D uncertain. Per germline, CDR1 MNHNS and CDR2 SASEGT. With 5 bases removed from V and 0 bases from J, the gap between germline ends came to 11 bases. This CDR3 comprises 15 residues. The CDR3 DNA sequence: TGTGCCAGCAGTTCTACGGAAAATAGCAATCAGCCCCAGCATTTT. Translated: CASSSTENSNQPQHF.

V and J are TRBV2 and TRBJ1-2; 11 bases map to TRBD1. V was clipped by 5 bases and J by 8 bases; unmatched bases: 4. The CDR3 extends over 13 amino acids. CDR1 and CDR2 (germline): SNHLY, FYNNEI. The CDR3 spells CASSRTGGRGYTF. CDR3 coding DNA: TGTGCCAGCAGTCGGACAGGGGGCCGCGGCTACACCTTC.

This clonotype came up many times. This chain links TRBV20-1 with TRBJ2-3; 10 nucleotides align to TRBD2. With 4 bases clipped from V and 0 bases from J, the junction kept 10 bases outside the gene matches. CDR1 and CDR2 from the germline V gene are DFQATT and SNEGSKA (reference sequence). The CDR3 runs to 17 residues. CDR3 DNA: TGCAGTGCTACTAGCGGGAGTCACGAAACTAGCACAGATACGCAGTATTTT. This codes for CSATSGSHETSTDTQYF.

This clonotype was seen repeatedly, ten times or more. The chain links TRBV3-1 to TRBJ1-5; 9 bases are a match to TRBD1. J was trimmed by 6 bases and V by 4 bases; bases with no gene match: 4. CDR1 is LGHDT and CDR2 is YNNKEL in the germline V gene (reference sequence). The CDR3 loop spans 14 amino acids. The DNA for the CDR3 is TGTGCCAGCAGCCGGGGACAGGGAGCTCAGCCCCAGCATTTT. This translates into CASSRGQGAQPQHF.

V and J are TRBV28 and TRBJ2-5, with D tentatively TRBD1 (5 bases). Germline loops: CDR1 MDHEN, CDR2 SYDVKM. This CDR3 contains 13 residues. V was trimmed by 5 bases and J by 6 bases, leaving 13 bases between them. CDR3 nucleotides: TGTGCCAGCAGTACAGGACCCGTTCAGACCCAGTACTTC. It specifies CASSTGPVQTQYF.